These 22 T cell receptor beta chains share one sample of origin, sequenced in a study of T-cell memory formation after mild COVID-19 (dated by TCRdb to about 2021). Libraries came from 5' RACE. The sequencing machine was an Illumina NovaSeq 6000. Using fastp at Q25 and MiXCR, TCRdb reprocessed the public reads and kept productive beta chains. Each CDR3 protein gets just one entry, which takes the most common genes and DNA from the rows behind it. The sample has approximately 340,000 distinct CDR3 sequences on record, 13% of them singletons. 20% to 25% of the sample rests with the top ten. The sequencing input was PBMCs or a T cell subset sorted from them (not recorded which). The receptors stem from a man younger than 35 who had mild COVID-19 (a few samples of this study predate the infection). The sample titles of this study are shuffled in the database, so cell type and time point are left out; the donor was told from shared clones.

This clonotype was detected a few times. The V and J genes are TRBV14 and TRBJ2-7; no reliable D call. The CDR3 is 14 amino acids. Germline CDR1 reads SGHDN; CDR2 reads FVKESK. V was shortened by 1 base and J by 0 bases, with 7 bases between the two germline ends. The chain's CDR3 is CASSQAPISYEQYF. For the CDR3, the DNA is TGTGCCAGCAGCCAAGCGCCTATCTCCTACGAGCAGTACTTC.

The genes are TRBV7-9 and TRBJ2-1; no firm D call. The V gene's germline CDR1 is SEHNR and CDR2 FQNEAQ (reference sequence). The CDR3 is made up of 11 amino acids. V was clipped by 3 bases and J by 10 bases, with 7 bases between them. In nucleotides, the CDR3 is TGTGCCAGCAGCTTGGTGACAGAGCAGTTCTTC. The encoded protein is CASSLVTEQFF.

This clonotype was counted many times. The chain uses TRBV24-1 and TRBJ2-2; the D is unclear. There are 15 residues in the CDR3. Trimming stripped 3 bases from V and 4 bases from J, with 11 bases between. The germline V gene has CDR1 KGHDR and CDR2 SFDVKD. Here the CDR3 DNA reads TGTGCCACCAGTGATAGGACCGAACCCACCGGGGAGCTGTTTTTT. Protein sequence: CATSDRTEPTGELFF.

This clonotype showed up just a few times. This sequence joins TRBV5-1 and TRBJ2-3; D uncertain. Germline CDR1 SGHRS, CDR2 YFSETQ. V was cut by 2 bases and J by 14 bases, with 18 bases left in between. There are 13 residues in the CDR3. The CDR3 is CASSFLPAEVSYF. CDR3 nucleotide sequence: TGCGCCAGCAGCTTTCTGCCGGCCGAGGTCTCGTATTTT.

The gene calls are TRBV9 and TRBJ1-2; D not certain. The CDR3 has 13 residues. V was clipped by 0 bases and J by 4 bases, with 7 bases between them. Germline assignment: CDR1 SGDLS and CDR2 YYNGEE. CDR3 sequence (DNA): TGTGCCAGCAGCGTAGCGTCGTCCTATGGCTACACCTTC. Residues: CASSVASSYGYTF.

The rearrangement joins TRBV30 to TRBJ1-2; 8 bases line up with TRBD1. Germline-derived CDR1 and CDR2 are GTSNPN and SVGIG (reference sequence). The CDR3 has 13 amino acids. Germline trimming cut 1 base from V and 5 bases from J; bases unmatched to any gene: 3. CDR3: CAWSGTGTYGYTF. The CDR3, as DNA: TGTGCCTGGAGTGGGACAGGGACTTATGGCTACACCTTC.

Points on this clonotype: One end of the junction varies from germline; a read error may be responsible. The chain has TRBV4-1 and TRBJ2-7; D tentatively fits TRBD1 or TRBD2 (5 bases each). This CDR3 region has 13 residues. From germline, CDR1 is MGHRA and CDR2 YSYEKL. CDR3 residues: CASSQERGPLLDF. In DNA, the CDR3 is TGCGCCAGCAGCCAAGAAAGGGGACCCCTTTTGGACTTC.

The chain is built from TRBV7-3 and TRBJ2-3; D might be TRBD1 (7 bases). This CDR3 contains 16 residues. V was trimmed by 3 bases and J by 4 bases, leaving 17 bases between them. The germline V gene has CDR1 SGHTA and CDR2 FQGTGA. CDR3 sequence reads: CASSFIRRGRADTQYF. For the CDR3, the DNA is TGTGCCAGCAGCTTTATACGGAGGGGGCGAGCAGATACGCAGTATTTT.

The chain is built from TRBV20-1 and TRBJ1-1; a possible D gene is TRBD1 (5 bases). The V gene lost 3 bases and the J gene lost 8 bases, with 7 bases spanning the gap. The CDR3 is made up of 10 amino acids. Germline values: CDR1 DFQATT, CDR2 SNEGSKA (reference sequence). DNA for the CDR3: TGCAGTGCTAGTGGGACCGAAGCTTTCTTT. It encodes CSASGTEAFF.

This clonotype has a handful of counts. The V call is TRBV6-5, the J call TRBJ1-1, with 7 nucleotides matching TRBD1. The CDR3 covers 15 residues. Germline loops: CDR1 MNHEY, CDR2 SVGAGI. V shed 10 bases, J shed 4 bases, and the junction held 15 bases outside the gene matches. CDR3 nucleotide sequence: TGTGCCACCGTGGGGATCCAGGGGGGTCCCACTGAAGCTTTCTTT. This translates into CATVGIQGGPTEAFF.

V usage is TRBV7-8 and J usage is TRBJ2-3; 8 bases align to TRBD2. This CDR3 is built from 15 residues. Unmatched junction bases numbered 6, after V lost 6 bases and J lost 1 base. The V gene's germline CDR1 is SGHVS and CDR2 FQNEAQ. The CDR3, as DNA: TGTGCCAGCAGTGTTATACTAGCGGGCACAGATACGCAGTATTTT. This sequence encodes CASSVILAGTDTQYF.

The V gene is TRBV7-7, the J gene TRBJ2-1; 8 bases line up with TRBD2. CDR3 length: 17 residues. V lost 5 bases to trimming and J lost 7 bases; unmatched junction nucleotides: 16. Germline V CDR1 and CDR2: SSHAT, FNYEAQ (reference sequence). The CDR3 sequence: CASSATIAGSGPNEQFF. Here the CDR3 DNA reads TGTGCCAGCAGCGCGACCATAGCGGGGTCCGGACCAAATGAGCAGTTCTTC.

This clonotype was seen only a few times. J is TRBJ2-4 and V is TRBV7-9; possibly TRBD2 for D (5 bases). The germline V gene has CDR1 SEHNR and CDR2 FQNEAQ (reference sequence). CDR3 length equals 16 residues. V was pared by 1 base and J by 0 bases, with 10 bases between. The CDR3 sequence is CASSLGGSLAKNIQYF. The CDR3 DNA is TGTGCCAGCAGCTTAGGAGGGTCCCTAGCCAAAAACATTCAGTACTTC.

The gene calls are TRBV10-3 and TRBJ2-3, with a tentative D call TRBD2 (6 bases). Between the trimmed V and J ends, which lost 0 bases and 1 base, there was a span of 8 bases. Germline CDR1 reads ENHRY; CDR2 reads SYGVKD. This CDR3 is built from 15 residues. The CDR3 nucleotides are TGTGCCATCAGTGAGTCAACGGGGGGCACAGATACGCAGTATTTT. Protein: CAISESTGGTDTQYF.

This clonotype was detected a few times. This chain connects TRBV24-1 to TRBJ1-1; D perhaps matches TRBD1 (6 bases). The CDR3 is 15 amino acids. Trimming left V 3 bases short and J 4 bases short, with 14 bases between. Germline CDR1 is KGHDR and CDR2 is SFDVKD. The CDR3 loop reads CATSDERSGATEAFF. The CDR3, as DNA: TGTGCCACCAGTGATGAGCGTTCGGGGGCCACTGAAGCTTTCTTT.

CDR3 sequence: CASSKDRGATDTQYF. The CDR3 region has the DNA TGTGCCAGCAGCAAGGACAGGGGGGCAACAGATACGCAGTATTTT. The V and J genes are TRBV13 and TRBJ2-3; TRBD1 aligns across 10 bases. The CDR3 loop spans 15 amino acids. Germline values: CDR1 PRHDT, CDR2 FYEKMQ (reference sequence). J was trimmed by 3 bases and V by 5 bases; bases with no gene match: 5.

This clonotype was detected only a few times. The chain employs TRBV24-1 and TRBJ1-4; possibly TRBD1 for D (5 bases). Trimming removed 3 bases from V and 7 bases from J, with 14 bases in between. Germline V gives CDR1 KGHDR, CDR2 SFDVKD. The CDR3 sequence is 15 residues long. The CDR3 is CATSDPGQWGEKLFF. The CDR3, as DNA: TGTGCCACCAGTGATCCAGGGCAGTGGGGTGAAAAACTGTTTTTT.

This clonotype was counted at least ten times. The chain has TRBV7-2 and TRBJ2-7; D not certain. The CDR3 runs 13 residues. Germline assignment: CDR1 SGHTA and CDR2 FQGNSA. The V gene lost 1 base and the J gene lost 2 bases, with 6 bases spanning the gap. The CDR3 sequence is CASSLDKTYEQYF. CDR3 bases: TGTGCCAGCAGCTTAGATAAGACCTACGAGCAGTACTTC. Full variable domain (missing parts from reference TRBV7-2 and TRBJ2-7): GAGVSQSPSNKVTEKGKDVELRCDPISGHTALYWYRQSLGQGLEFLIYFQGNSAPDKSGLPSDRFSAERTGGSVSTLTIQRTQQEDSAVYLCASSLDKTYEQYFGPGTRLTVT.

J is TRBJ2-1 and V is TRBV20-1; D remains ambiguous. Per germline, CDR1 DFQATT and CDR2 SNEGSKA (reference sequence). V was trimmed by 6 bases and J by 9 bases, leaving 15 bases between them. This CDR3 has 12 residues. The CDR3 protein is CSAQTPSREQFF. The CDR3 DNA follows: TGCAGTGCGCAGACACCCTCGCGTGAGCAGTTCTTC.

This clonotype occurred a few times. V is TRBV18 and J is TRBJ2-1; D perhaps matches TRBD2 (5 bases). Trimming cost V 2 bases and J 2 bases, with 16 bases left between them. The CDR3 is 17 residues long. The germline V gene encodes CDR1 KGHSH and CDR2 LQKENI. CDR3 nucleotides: TGTGCCAGCTCACCAATCGCTCTCGGGCGGGCCTACAATGAGCAGTTCTTC. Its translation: CASSPIALGRAYNEQFF.

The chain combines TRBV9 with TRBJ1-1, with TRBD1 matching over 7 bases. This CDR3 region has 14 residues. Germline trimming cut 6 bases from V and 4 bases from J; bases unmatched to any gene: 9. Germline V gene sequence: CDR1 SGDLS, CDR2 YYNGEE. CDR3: CASTGEGGSTEAFF. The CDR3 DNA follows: TGTGCCAGCACCGGAGAAGGGGGCAGCACTGAAGCTTTCTTT.

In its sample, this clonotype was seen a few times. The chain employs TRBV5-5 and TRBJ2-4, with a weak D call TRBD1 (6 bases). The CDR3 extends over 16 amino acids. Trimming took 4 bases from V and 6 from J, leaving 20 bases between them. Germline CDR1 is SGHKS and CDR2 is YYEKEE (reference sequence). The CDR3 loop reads CASSGQPDPGGNIQYF. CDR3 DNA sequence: TGTGCCAGCAGCGGACAGCCAGACCCTGGAGGAAACATTCAGTACTTC. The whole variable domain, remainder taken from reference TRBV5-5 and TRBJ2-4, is DAGVTQSPTHLIKTRGQQVTLRCSPISGHKSVSWYQQVLGQGPQFIFQYYEKEERGRGNFPDRFSARQFPNYSSELNVNALLLGDSALYLCASSGQPDPGGNIQYFGAGTRLSVL.